Listed below are T cell receptor beta chains from one sample, sequenced in a study of identical twins. Using its own MiXCR run on the 5' RACE reads, TCRdb lists one record per CDR3 protein. The repertoire includes about 550,000 distinct CDR3 sequences, approximately 20% of them detected once, and 0.48% sits in the top ten. These data are also associated with another study on yellow fever vaccine responses in identical twins.

Specimen: CD4+ T cells sorted from blood. The receptors were sampled from a woman under 30 in good health. Each CDR3 is given with its conserved first and last residue. A D gene is named only where the DNA matches it firmly. Rows give clone size only sometimes, using once, few, many, or a class for an expanded clone.

j_call,v_call,clone_size,d_call,cdr3_aa,cdr3_nt
TRBJ1-2,TRBV20-1,-,TRBD1,CSAKTGAGPGYTF,TGCAGTGCTAAGACAGGGGCCGGTCCCGGCTACACCTTC
TRBJ2-1,TRBV11-2,-,TRBD2,CASSLGLAGGSGYNEQFF,TGTGCCAGCAGCTTAGGCCTAGCGGGGGGTTCAGGCTACAATGAGCAGTTCTTC
TRBJ2-1,TRBV11-2,-,-,CASSLRWGGLNEQFF,TGTGCCAGCAGCCTCAGGTGGGGGGGGCTCAATGAGCAGTTCTTC
TRBJ1-2,TRBV5-1,-,TRBD1,CASSAGTGSANYGYTF,TGCGCCAGCAGCGCTGGGACAGGATCCGCTAACTATGGCTACACCTTC
TRBJ2-5,TRBV4-1,-,TRBD1,CASSHPQDRGRETQYF,TGCGCCAGCAGCCATCCCCAGGACAGGGGGCGGGAGACCCAGTACTTC
TRBJ2-7,TRBV28,-,TRBD1,CASSNRDRGTEQYF,TGTGCCAGCAGTAACCGGGACAGGGGAACGGAGCAGTACTTC
TRBJ2-2,TRBV5-1,few,TRBD2,CASSLQRTSGRGGGELFF,TGCGCCAGCAGCCTCCAAAGGACTAGCGGGAGGGGAGGCGGGGAGCTGTTTTTT
TRBJ2-7,TRBV20-1,-,TRBD2,CSARTSGSSSSYEQYF,TGCAGTGCTAGGACTAGCGGGAGTTCGAGCTCCTACGAGCAGTACTTC
TRBJ2-7,TRBV29-1,-,-,CSVRTESYERYF,TGCAGCGTAAGGACGGAGTCCTACGAGCGGTACTTC
TRBJ1-1,TRBV5-5,few,-,CASSLPGQMNTEAFF,TGTGCCAGCAGCTTACCCGGACAGATGAACACTGAAGCTTTCTTT
TRBJ2-5,TRBV6-1,few,TRBD2,CASSRGEGQETQYF,TGTGCCAGCAGCCGAGGGGAGGGCCAAGAGACCCAGTACTTC
TRBJ2-5,TRBV5-4,-,TRBD2,CASSLDSAGVGETQYF,TGTGCCAGCAGCTTGGATTCAGCGGGAGTCGGGGAGACCCAGTACTTC
TRBJ2-1,TRBV20-1,-,-,CSARDSGDNEQFF,TGCAGTGCTAGAGATTCAGGGGACAATGAGCAGTTCTTC
TRBJ2-3,TRBV14,-,-,CASSQSRQGDTQYF,TGTGCCAGCAGCCAATCCCGGCAGGGGGATACGCAGTATTTT
TRBJ2-5,TRBV7-6,-,-,CASSFSSNTGETQYF,TGTGCCAGCAGCTTTAGTTCCAACACAGGGGAGACCCAGTACTTC
TRBJ1-1,TRBV12-3/TRBV12-4,few,-,CASSPEIRNTEAFF,TGTGCCAGCAGTCCTGAGATCAGGAACACTGAAGCTTTCTTT